A single sample gave rise to the 24 T cell receptor beta chains below, sequenced in a study of identical twins. TCRdb reanalysed the 5' RACE reads using MiXCR and keeps one entry per CDR3 protein. The repertoire holds approximately 590,000 distinct CDR3 sequences, roughly 9.9% seen once, with roughly 3% in the top ten. These data are also associated with another study on yellow fever vaccine responses in identical twins.

The sequenced material came from PBMCs. These receptors came from a woman between 18 and 30 years old in good health.

The chain carries TRBV29-1 and TRBJ2-5; no definite D call. Per the germline V gene, CDR1 is SQVTM and CDR2 is ANQGSEA. The CDR3 consists of 12 residues. V was clipped by 5 bases and J by 2 bases, with 9 bases between them. CDR3 DNA: TGCAGCGTTAAACAAAGGCAAGAGACCCAGTACTTC. The encoded protein is CSVKQRQETQYF. Filled out from reference TRBV29-1 and TRBJ2-5, the complete variable domain reads SAVISQKPSRDICQRGTSLTIQCQVDSQVTMMFWYRQQPGQSLTLIATANQGSEATYESGFVIDKFPISRPNLTFSTLTVSNMSPEDSSIYLCSVKQRQETQYFGPGTRLLVL.

The gene calls are TRBV20-1 and TRBJ2-1, with 9 nucleotides matching TRBD2. The germline CDR1 and CDR2 sequences are DFQATT and SNEGSKA (reference sequence). V gave up 5 bases and J gave up 2 bases; unmatched junction bases: 7. This CDR3 region has 15 residues. The CDR3 DNA reads TGCAGTGCTCGGATTAGACTAGCGGCCTACAATGAGCAGTTCTTC. It is translated as CSARIRLAAYNEQFF.

In its sample, this clonotype was seen a few times. The chain employs TRBV11-2 and TRBJ2-1; TRBD2 matches 8 bases. Per the germline V gene, CDR1 is SGHAT and CDR2 is FQNNGV. This CDR3 has 15 residues. Trimming took 5 bases from V and 8 from J; bases not matched to a gene: 11. CDR3 protein: CASSRVPPRGDEQFF. CDR3 nucleotides: TGTGCCAGCAGCAGAGTGCCTCCGCGGGGGGATGAGCAGTTCTTC. Full variable domain (rest looked up from reference TRBV11-2 and TRBJ2-1): EAGVAQSPRYKIIEKRQSVAFWCNPISGHATLYWYQQILGQGPKLLIQFQNNGVVDDSQLPKDRFSAERLKGVDSTLKIQPAKLEDSAVYLCASSRVPPRGDEQFFGPGTRLTVL.

This clonotype has at least ten counts. V and J are TRBV2 and TRBJ1-5; 7 nucleotides agree with TRBD1. Trimming cost V 4 bases and J 8 bases; bases outside gene matches: 2. The CDR3 runs 12 residues. Germline CDR1 reads SNHLY; CDR2 reads FYNNEI. This CDR3 is CASSGRGEPQHF. CDR3 nucleotide sequence: TGTGCCAGCAGTGGCAGGGGGGAGCCCCAGCATTTT.

This clonotype occurred many times. The CDR3 region is CASSLDHRGYEQYF. The CDR3 bases are TGTGCCAGCAGCTTAGATCACAGGGGCTACGAGCAGTACTTC. The V and J genes are TRBV7-2 and TRBJ2-7; 7 nucleotides line up with TRBD1. The CDR3 is 14 amino acids. Germline lookup yields CDR1 SGHTA and CDR2 FQGNSA. Germline trimming cut 1 base from V and 3 bases from J; bases unmatched to any gene: 3. The full variable domain, completed using reference TRBV7-2 and TRBJ2-7, is GAGVSQSPSNKVTEKGKDVELRCDPISGHTALYWYRQSLGQGLEFLIYFQGNSAPDKSGLPSDRFSAERTGGSVSTLTIQRTQQEDSAVYLCASSLDHRGYEQYFGPGTRLTVT.

This rearrangement joins TRBV21-1 to TRBJ2-2; the D segment call TRBD1 is taken from the table without a DNA check. TRBV21-1 is a pseudogene. This CDR3 comprises 15 residues. CDR3 sequence reads: CASHVRGLITGELFF. The DNA of the CDR3 is TGTGCCAGCCACGTCAGGGGGCTTATCACCGGGGAGCTGTTTTTT.

This clonotype was detected a few times. Here the CDR3 DNA reads TGTGCCAGCAGCCCAGGCACAGGGCAGCACACCGGGGAGCTGTTTTTT. Translated, it gives CASSPGTGQHTGELFF. The chain is built from TRBV7-9 and TRBJ2-2; D might be TRBD1 (6 bases). The CDR3 consists of 16 residues. Germline V CDR1 and CDR2: SEHNR, FQNEAQ (reference sequence). Trimming took off 5 bases at V and 3 bases at J, with 16 bases between the two ends.

Many counts were recorded for this clonotype. This chain links TRBV18 with TRBJ2-2; D uncertain. The germline V and J ends were trimmed by 8 bases and 6 bases, with 10 bases remaining between them. The CDR3 sequence is 12 residues long. Per the germline V gene, CDR1 is KGHSH and CDR2 is LQKENI. In DNA form, the CDR3 reads TGTGCCAGCAGCCCTCCTCCCGGGGAGCTGTTTTTT. Its translation: CASSPPPGELFF.

This clonotype was detected ten times or more. The V gene is TRBV12-3 or TRBV12-4, the J gene TRBJ2-4; D is unresolved. The CDR3 has 13 residues. Trimming shortened V by 3 bases and J by 5 bases, and 8 bases separated the two germline ends. The CDR3 DNA follows: TGTGCCAGCAGTTTCTCGACCCAAAACATTCAGTACTTC. Residues: CASSFSTQNIQYF.

This clonotype was detected a few times. The chain couples TRBV4-3 to TRBJ2-5; 7 bases map to TRBD1. The ends lost 1 base at V and 3 bases at J; junction bases unmatched: 11. Germline CDR1 is LGHNA and CDR2 is YSLEER. This CDR3 comprises 17 residues. The CDR3 DNA sequence: TGCGCCAGCAGCCAAGCCCGACAGGGCGGAACAAAAGAGACCCAGTACTTC. Residues: CASSQARQGGTKETQYF.

The chain joins TRBV20-1 to TRBJ2-7; D gene uncertain. This CDR3 has 14 amino acids. The V gene's germline CDR1 is DFQATT and CDR2 SNEGSKA (reference sequence). V lost 0 bases and J 0 bases, leaving 9 bases between the germline ends. Here the CDR3 reads CSARDLTSSYEQYF. CDR3 coding DNA: TGCAGTGCTAGAGATCTGACGAGCTCCTACGAGCAGTACTTC.

This clonotype was detected only a few times. The chain joins TRBV27 to TRBJ2-3, with 9 bases lining up with TRBD2. Germline CDR1 and CDR2: MNHEY and SMNVEV (reference sequence). The V gene end was trimmed by 6 bases and the J gene end by 2 bases; junction bases not matched to a gene: 6. The CDR3 consists of 15 residues. The CDR3 here is CASRPLAGYTDTQYF. In nucleotides, the CDR3 is TGTGCCAGCAGACCTCTAGCGGGGTACACAGATACGCAGTATTTT.

The chain couples TRBV24-1 to TRBJ1-3; no firm D call. This CDR3 is 17 amino acids long. Germline V CDR1 and CDR2: KGHDR, SFDVKD. V lost 3 bases and J 0 bases, leaving 14 bases between the germline ends. The CDR3 reads CATSDMDGIVSGNTIYF. The CDR3 DNA reads as TGTGCCACCAGTGATATGGACGGGATCGTCTCTGGAAACACCATATATTTT.

This clonotype was counted only a few times. The chain recombines TRBV6-1 with TRBJ1-1; no definite D call. Germline lookup yields CDR1 MNHNS and CDR2 SASEGT. This CDR3 is 15 amino acids long. Trimming pared 6 bases from V and 1 base from J, leaving 15 bases between. This CDR3 reads CASRQHWTGNTEAFF. As DNA, the CDR3 is TGTGCCAGCAGACAGCACTGGACGGGGAACACTGAAGCTTTCTTT.

The V and J genes are TRBV7-6 and TRBJ2-7; maybe TRBD2 (7 bases). Trimming took 0 bases from V and 1 from J, leaving 13 bases between them. Germline CDR1 is SGHVS and CDR2 is FNYEAQ. The CDR3 loop spans 16 amino acids. The CDR3: CASSLAQGGSSYEQYF. As DNA, the CDR3 is TGTGCCAGCAGCTTAGCACAGGGAGGGAGTTCCTACGAGCAGTACTTC.

This clonotype was observed at least ten times. V gene TRBV5-6 combines with J gene TRBJ1-2, with D maybe TRBD1 (6 bases). The CDR3 has 15 amino acids. The germline V gene has CDR1 SGHDT and CDR2 YYEEEE. V gave up 3 bases and J gave up 8 bases, with 20 bases separating them. The CDR3 region is CASSSRQDERWGYTF. The CDR3 bases are TGTGCCAGCAGCTCCCGACAGGACGAGCGATGGGGCTACACCTTC.

This clonotype was observed many times. The J gene is TRBJ2-1, the V gene TRBV25-1, with no clear D. The CDR3 contains 14 residues. V shed 4 bases and J shed 5 bases, with 12 bases lying between them. Germline lookup yields CDR1 MGHDK and CDR2 SYGVNS. This CDR3 is CASSGPGSHNEQFF. DNA of the CDR3: TGTGCCAGCAGTGGACCAGGAAGCCACAATGAGCAGTTCTTC.

As to this clonotype: A read error may be the cause here, since a much bigger clone is one base away. The V gene is TRBV10-3, the J gene TRBJ2-3; the match to TRBD1 covers 10 bases. The germline CDR1 and CDR2 sequences are ENHRY and SYGVKD. This CDR3 is 18 amino acids long. This chain's CDR3 is CAFRGTGAQYNSTDTQYF. CDR3 DNA sequence: TGTGCCTTCAGGGGGACAGGGGCCCAGTACAATAGCACAGATACGCAGTATTTT.

The chain uses TRBV10-3 and TRBJ2-1; D ambiguous. The CDR3 sequence is 13 residues long. V was cut by 3 bases and J by 6 bases, with 9 bases left in between. Germline V lookup: CDR1 ENHRY, CDR2 SYGVKD. The CDR3 DNA follows: TGTGCCATCAGTGAATCCTACCTCAATGAGCAGTTCTTC. Residues: CAISESYLNEQFF.

In its sample, this clonotype was seen many times. The chain carries TRBV7-9 and TRBJ2-3; D may be TRBD1 (6 bases). Germline V gene sequence: CDR1 SEHNR, CDR2 FQNEAQ (reference sequence). The V and J ends lost 3 bases and 2 bases respectively, with 12 bases between them. The CDR3 covers 15 residues. The chain's CDR3 is CASSLLQGYTDTQYF. CDR3 DNA: TGTGCCAGCAGCTTGCTACAGGGCTACACAGATACGCAGTATTTT.

This clonotype was recorded at least ten times. The chain joins TRBV7-9 to TRBJ1-1; weak D call: TRBD1 (5 bases). This CDR3 spans 15 amino acids. The V and J ends lost 0 bases and 5 bases respectively, with 13 bases between them. Germline assignment: CDR1 SEHNR and CDR2 FQNEAQ (reference sequence). The CDR3 sequence is CASSLAWDGETEAFF. CDR3 DNA: TGTGCCAGCAGCTTAGCCTGGGACGGAGAAACTGAAGCTTTCTTT.

This clonotype was picked up many times. This chain joins TRBV5-1 and TRBJ2-1, with 10 bases matching TRBD2. Germline trimming cut 7 bases from V and 8 bases from J; bases unmatched to any gene: 9. There are 14 residues in the CDR3. Germline CDR1 reads SGHRS; CDR2 reads YFSETQ. CDR3 DNA: TGCGCCAGCGCCCTAGGCCTAGCGGGAGATGAGCAGTTCTTC. This sequence encodes CASALGLAGDEQFF.

This chain joins TRBV7-9 and TRBJ2-3; TRBD2 aligns across 9 bases. The CDR3 is made up of 15 amino acids. Germline values: CDR1 SEHNR, CDR2 FQNEAQ (reference sequence). J was trimmed by 3 bases and V by 4 bases; bases with no gene match: 5. This CDR3 reads CASSSGGRATDTQYF. The CDR3 nucleotides are TGTGCCAGCAGCTCCGGCGGGAGGGCGACAGATACGCAGTATTTT.

This clonotype was counted a few times. The chain uses TRBV3-1 and TRBJ2-5; D may match TRBD1 or TRBD2 (5 bases each). V was pared by 2 bases and J by 2 bases, with 12 bases between. Germline CDR1 and CDR2: LGHDT and YNNKEL (reference sequence). The length of the CDR3 is 15 residues. The CDR3 DNA is TGTGCCAGCAGCCAAACGGGACGAAGACAAGAGACCCAGTACTTC. Translated: CASSQTGRRQETQYF.